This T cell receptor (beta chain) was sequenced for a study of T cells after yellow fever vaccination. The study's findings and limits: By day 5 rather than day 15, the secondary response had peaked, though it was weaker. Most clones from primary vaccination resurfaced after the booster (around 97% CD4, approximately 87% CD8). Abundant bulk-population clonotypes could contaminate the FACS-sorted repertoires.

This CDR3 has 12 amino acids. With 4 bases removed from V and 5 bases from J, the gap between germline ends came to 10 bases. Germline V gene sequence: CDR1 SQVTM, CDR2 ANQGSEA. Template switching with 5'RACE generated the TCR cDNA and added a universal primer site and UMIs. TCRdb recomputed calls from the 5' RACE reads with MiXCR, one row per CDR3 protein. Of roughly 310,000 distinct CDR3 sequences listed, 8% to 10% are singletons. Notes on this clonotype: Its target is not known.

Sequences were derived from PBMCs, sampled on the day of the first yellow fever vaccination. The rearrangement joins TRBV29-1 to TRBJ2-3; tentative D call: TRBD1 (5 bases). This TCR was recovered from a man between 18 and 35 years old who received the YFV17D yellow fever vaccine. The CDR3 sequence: CSVGGQGDTQYF. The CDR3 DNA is TGCAGCGTTGGAGGCCAGGGAGATACGCAGTATTTT.